The 16 T cell receptor beta chains below all came from one sample that was sequenced in a study of T cell changes during pregnancy in multiple sclerosis. Generated by immunoSEQ multiplex PCR, the TCRdb table keeps only in-frame clones and is missing some. Of 38,000 or so clones listed, 85% to 95% are singletons. Sequences were derived from CD4+ T cells from peripheral blood mononuclear cells, sampled in the second trimester of pregnancy. The receptors derive from a female donor with multiple sclerosis, enrolled in a pregnancy study.

As DNA, the CDR3 is TGCGCCAGCAGCTTGATGGGACTAGCGGGAGAGGGATCTACCCAGTACTTC. This sequence encodes CASSLMGLAGEGSTQYF. J is TRBJ2-5 and V is TRBV5-1, with 14 bases identical to TRBD2. The CDR3 has 17 amino acids. J was trimmed by 8 bases and V by 1 base; bases with no gene match: 10. CDR1 SGHRS and CDR2 YFSETQ come from the germline V gene. The full variable domain, its missing parts supplied by reference TRBV5-1 and TRBJ2-5, is KAGVTQTPRYLIKTRGQQVTLSCSPISGHRSVSWYQQTPGQGLQFLFEYFSETQRNKGNFPGRFSGRQFSNSRSEMNVSTLELGDSALYLCASSLMGLAGEGSTQYFGPGTRLLVL.

The chain carries TRBV30 and TRBJ2-7; 9 bases match TRBD1. Trimming took 3 bases from V and 4 from J; bases not matched to a gene: 7. In germline, CDR1 is GTSNPN, CDR2 SVGIG (reference sequence). The CDR3 totals 14 residues. The CDR3 DNA is TGTGCCTGGAGCTCTTGGACAGGGGCTTACGAGCAGTACTTC. This sequence encodes CAWSSWTGAYEQYF.

This clone was recorded only once. The gene calls are TRBV9 and TRBJ2-6; a weak D match, TRBD1 (6 bases). Trimming took off 6 bases at V and 4 bases at J, with 17 bases between the two ends. The CDR3 runs 16 residues. Per germline, CDR1 SGDLS and CDR2 YYNGEE. CDR3 residues: CASTSDRTPGANVLTF. CDR3 nucleotide sequence: TGTGCCAGCACATCTGACAGGACCCCCGGGGCCAACGTCCTGACTTTC.

V and J are TRBV6-6 and TRBJ2-7; D is undetermined. The CDR3 loop spans 13 amino acids. Germline V gene lookup returns CDR1 MNHNY and CDR2 SVGAGI (reference sequence). V lost 2 bases, J lost 2 bases, and 7 bases lay in between. The chain's CDR3 is CASSYPEAYEQYF. The CDR3 DNA is TGTGCCAGCAGTTACCCAGAAGCCTACGAGCAGTACTTC.

The chain recombines TRBV7-2 with TRBJ2-2, with 7 nucleotides matching TRBD2. With 5 bases clipped from V and 4 bases from J, the junction kept 7 bases outside the gene matches. CDR3 size: 15 residues. CDR1 and CDR2 (germline): SGHTA, FQGNSA. The CDR3 DNA follows: TGTGCCAGCAGCCCCCGGGGGGTGTTCACCGGGGAGCTGTTTTTT. Protein product: CASSPRGVFTGELFF.

The rearrangement links TRBV19 to TRBJ2-7; possibly TRBD1 for D (6 bases). Trimming left V 5 bases short and J 4 bases short, with 18 bases between. The CDR3 is made up of 15 amino acids. Germline CDR1 reads LNHDA; CDR2 reads SQIVND (reference sequence). The CDR3 sequence is CASSVHMTGRYEQYF. As DNA, the CDR3 is TGTGCCAGTAGTGTTCACATGACAGGCCGATACGAGCAGTACTTC.

V usage is TRBV29-1 and J usage is TRBJ2-3; 11 nucleotides align to TRBD2. The CDR3 has 18 residues. With 5 bases clipped from V and 4 bases from J, the junction kept 17 bases outside the gene matches. Looked up from germline, CDR1 is SQVTM and CDR2 is ANQGSEA. This chain's CDR3 is CSVLGLAGGKMDPDTQYF. CDR3 nucleotide sequence: TGCAGCGTTTTAGGTCTAGCGGGGGGAAAGATGGACCCAGATACGCAGTATTTT.

The J gene is TRBJ2-2, the V gene TRBV30; TRBD2 might be the D (7 bases). Germline CDR1 GTSNPN, CDR2 SVGIG (reference sequence). Trimming shortened V by 3 bases and J by 0 bases, and 17 bases separated the two germline ends. CDR3 size: 17 residues. The CDR3, as DNA: TGTGCCTGGAGAGCATCCAGAGGGGGGGCGAACACCGGGGAGCTGTTTTTT. Amino acids: CAWRASRGGANTGELFF.

The V and J genes are TRBV4-1 and TRBJ2-7; TRBD2 aligns across 7 bases. The CDR3 covers 14 residues. Unmatched junction bases numbered 5, after V lost 0 bases and J lost 6 bases. Germline V gene data show CDR1 as MGHRA and CDR2 as YSYEKL. CDR3 residues: CASSQDMGGSEQYF. DNA of the CDR3: TGCGCCAGCAGCCAAGATATGGGAGGGAGCGAGCAGTACTTC.

The gene calls are TRBV28 and TRBJ2-5, with TRBD1 matching over 11 bases. Germline V gene lookup returns CDR1 MDHEN and CDR2 SYDVKM. V was clipped by 11 bases and J by 2 bases; unmatched bases: 22. CDR3 length: 19 amino acids. The CDR3 bases are TGTGCCGAGCTGGACAGGGGGCTATTGGGCTCTACGGGGCAAGAGACCCAGTACTTC. This gives the protein CAELDRGLLGSTGQETQYF.

J is TRBJ1-3 and V is TRBV7-2; 9 nucleotides line up with TRBD1. V was clipped by 5 bases and J by 7 bases; unmatched bases: 9. The CDR3 extends over 15 amino acids. CDR1 is SGHTA, CDR2 FQGNSA, per germline. This chain's CDR3 is CASSRITQGANTIYF. Written as DNA, the CDR3 is TGTGCCAGCAGCCGTATCACACAGGGGGCGAACACCATATATTTT.

The V call is TRBV2, the J call TRBJ1-2; D unresolved. CDR3 length: 12 residues. Germline lookup yields CDR1 SNHLY and CDR2 FYNNEI. The ends were cut back, 2 bases at V and 4 bases at J, with 5 bases in the middle. The CDR3 DNA is TGTGCCAGCAGTGAAACAGTCTATGGCTACACCTTC. Translation gives CASSETVYGYTF.

The genes are TRBV7-9 and TRBJ1-5; D may be TRBD1 (6 bases). Trimming shortened V by 0 bases and J by 5 bases, and 17 bases separated the two germline ends. This CDR3 is built from 17 residues. Germline CDR1 SEHNR, CDR2 FQNEAQ (reference sequence). The CDR3 loop reads CASSLAGEWGRDQPQHF. The CDR3 coding sequence is TGTGCCAGCAGCTTAGCCGGGGAGTGGGGGCGTGATCAGCCCCAGCATTTT.

This clone was seen only once. The germline gene is not matched at one end of the junction; a read error may be the cause. J is TRBJ2-4 and V is TRBV2; 10 positions match TRBD2. The CDR3 is made up of 14 amino acids. Germline V CDR1 and CDR2: SNHLY, FYNNEI. CDR3 loop: CASSPAGGPAVPNF. The DNA for the CDR3 is TGTGCCAGCAGTCCAGCGGGGGGGCCGGCAGTCCCAAACTTC.

The chain links TRBV19 to TRBJ2-1; a possible D gene is TRBD2 (5 bases). V lost 7 bases, J lost 1 base, and 17 bases lay in between. The germline V gene has CDR1 LNHDA and CDR2 SQIVND (reference sequence). This CDR3 spans 16 amino acids. CDR3 residues: CASTTIGLASYNEQFF. In nucleotides, the CDR3 is TGTGCCAGTACCACCATTGGACTGGCATCCTACAATGAGCAGTTCTTC.

The chain combines TRBV2 with TRBJ2-7; weak D call: TRBD2 (7 bases). With 7 bases removed from V and 4 bases from J, the gap between germline ends came to 17 bases. There are 14 residues in the CDR3. The V gene's germline CDR1 is SNHLY and CDR2 FYNNEI. The CDR3 DNA reads as TGTGCCAGCATCGGAGGGAGGGGGGATTACGAGCAGTACTTC. It is translated as CASIGGRGDYEQYF.